The rows below give T cell receptor beta chains drawn from one sample of a study of a mutant IDH1 vaccine in newly diagnosed glioma. The data were produced by immunoSEQ multiplex PCR, yet TCRdb's version contains in-frame clones alone and is incomplete. This repertoire shows 30,000 to 40,000 clones, just under 85% found once; its top ten account for approximately 24%. Their specific antigens are unknown. The source was PBMCs, collected from a glioma patient whose treatment included an IDH1 peptide vaccine. Receptor source: a man aged 25-45 years with glioma. Both conserved end residues are trimmed from each CDR3. Fields, in order: J gene, CDR3 length, clone size, V gene, D gene, CDR3 protein. D genes are given only for firm matches. Clone size, where shown, is once, few, many, or a class for clones that have expanded.

TRBJ2-7,12,-,TRBV6-6,-,ATEAASPSYEQY
TRBJ1-6,12,-,TRBV30,-,AWSEGTPTDPLH
TRBJ1-5,11,-,TRBV25-1,-,ASSEGPNQPQH
TRBJ1-5,15,-,TRBV30,TRBD1,AWSDKKGQVLNQPQH
TRBJ1-6,13,-,TRBV6-1,-,ASSENPGDNSPLH
TRBJ1-1,13,-,TRBV11-2,TRBD1,ASSLARRQGAEAF
TRBJ2-4,13,-,TRBV6-6,TRBD2,ASSYSKHRGDIQY
TRBJ1-4,12,-,TRBV30,-,AWANRGQGEKLF
TRBJ1-4,10,-,TRBV29-1,TRBD1,SVGQSDEKLF
TRBJ2-7,12,-,TRBV9,TRBD2,ASSAGGTAYEQY
TRBJ2-2,14,-,TRBV7-2,-,ASSFHGGGRTGELF
TRBJ1-2,13,-,TRBV7-9,-,ASSLSAPGIGGYT
TRBJ2-1,14,once,TRBV7-9,-,ASRPKGGTSYNEQF
TRBJ1-5,13,few,TRBV29-1,TRBD1,SVEEGQGLNQPQH
TRBJ1-1,17,few,TRBV9,-,ASSVVFLTWGSGPVEAF
TRBJ2-1,14,-,TRBV4-1,-,ASSQISSRTYNEQF
TRBJ1-1,14,-,TRBV13,-,ASSLGANRENTEAF
TRBJ1-5,13,-,TRBV6-6,TRBD1,ASRISGTGNQPQH
TRBJ2-7,11,once,TRBV5-6,-,ASSLGRRDEQY
TRBJ2-7,13,once,TRBV27,-,ASSFTGQRSYEQY
TRBJ2-2,14,-,TRBV2,-,ASSGSGTTNTGELF
TRBJ2-2,13,-,TRBV5-1,-,ASSDPTTNTGELF
TRBJ2-2,13,few,TRBV5-1,-,ASSKQTGTTGELF
TRBJ1-2,12,-,TRBV19,-,ASSIRGSNYGYT
TRBJ2-5,13,-,TRBV9,-,ASSVGQTRQETQY
TRBJ1-5,12,-,TRBV19,-,ASSVRDSNQPQH
TRBJ2-7,13,-,TRBV30,-,AWSVSSGVSYEQY
TRBJ1-5,13,few,TRBV4-1,TRBD1,ASSPSPRGLQPQH
TRBJ2-7,14,-,TRBV5-5,TRBD1,ASSLAPGQGLHEQY
TRBJ2-7,12,-,TRBV7-8,-,ASQRSTETYEQY
TRBJ2-7,13,-,TRBV19,TRBD1,ASSMGQGPSYEQY